The next 6 T cell receptor beta chains were all read from a single sample in a study of radiotherapy plus CTLA-4 blockade in lung cancer. The assay was immunoSEQ multiplex PCR, and TCRdb's table has in-frame clones only and misses some. The sample has fewer than 90,000 clones, 80% to 85% seen once; the top ten hold roughly 0.82%. This specimen consisted of peripheral blood, obtained from a patient treated with radiotherapy plus ipilimumab. Every receptor here comes from a human donor with non-small cell lung cancer who had stable disease on radiotherapy plus ipilimumab.

CDR3 protein: CASSPTSGENYNEQFF. The CDR3 nucleotides are TGTGCCAGCTCACCGACTAGCGGGGAGAACTACAATGAGCAGTTCTTC. The rearrangement uses TRBV18 and TRBJ2-1; 11 nucleotides line up with TRBD2. This CDR3 region has 16 residues. Germline assignment: CDR1 KGHSH and CDR2 LQKENI. With V trimmed by 3 bases and J by 3 bases, 4 bases remained unmatched.

This sequence joins TRBV6-1 and TRBJ2-1, with TRBD2 matching over 10 bases. CDR1 is MNHNS, CDR2 SASEGT, per germline. V shed 1 base and J 1 base; nucleotides not matched to a gene: 4. The CDR3 is made up of 17 amino acids. The CDR3 bases are TGTGCCAGCAGTGAAGGTAGCGGGAGGCCTTCCTACAATGAGCAGTTCTTC. Residues: CASSEGSGRPSYNEQFF.

CDR3 sequence reads: CASSLPLGRTSSTDTQYF. For the CDR3, the DNA is TGCGCCAGCAGCTTGCCCTTAGGACGGACATCTAGCACAGATACGCAGTATTTT. The chain combines TRBV5-1 with TRBJ2-3; tentatively, D is TRBD1 (5 bases). Germline V gene data show CDR1 as SGHRS and CDR2 as YFSETQ. The CDR3 loop spans 18 amino acids. Trimming shortened V by 1 base and J by 0 bases, and 18 bases separated the two germline ends.

The V and J genes are TRBV14 and TRBJ2-2; D gene uncertain. This CDR3 has 16 residues. CDR1 and CDR2 from the germline V gene are SGHDN and FVKESK. V was shortened by 0 bases and J by 1 base, with 9 bases between the two germline ends. The CDR3 nucleotides read TGTGCCAGCAGCCAAGAATCAATCGGGAACACCGGGGAGCTGTTTTTT. It is translated as CASSQESIGNTGELFF.

The chain joins TRBV30 to TRBJ1-2; 8 bases align to TRBD1. CDR3 length: 13 residues. J lost 5 bases, V lost 3 bases, and 5 bases had no gene match. From germline, CDR1 is GTSNPN and CDR2 SVGIG (reference sequence). The CDR3 DNA reads TGTGCCTGGAGCCGGGACAGGCCTTATGGCTACACCTTC. It encodes CAWSRDRPYGYTF.

This clone came up a few times. The V and J genes are TRBV10-3 and TRBJ2-7, with D possibly TRBD2 on 6 matching bases. The CDR3 is 14 residues long. V was pared by 6 bases and J by 6 bases, with 18 bases between. Germline loops: CDR1 ENHRY, CDR2 SYGVKD. The chain's CDR3 is CAIRPIGGKSEQYF. The CDR3 DNA follows: TGTGCCATCAGGCCCATCGGCGGGAAAAGCGAGCAGTACTTC.